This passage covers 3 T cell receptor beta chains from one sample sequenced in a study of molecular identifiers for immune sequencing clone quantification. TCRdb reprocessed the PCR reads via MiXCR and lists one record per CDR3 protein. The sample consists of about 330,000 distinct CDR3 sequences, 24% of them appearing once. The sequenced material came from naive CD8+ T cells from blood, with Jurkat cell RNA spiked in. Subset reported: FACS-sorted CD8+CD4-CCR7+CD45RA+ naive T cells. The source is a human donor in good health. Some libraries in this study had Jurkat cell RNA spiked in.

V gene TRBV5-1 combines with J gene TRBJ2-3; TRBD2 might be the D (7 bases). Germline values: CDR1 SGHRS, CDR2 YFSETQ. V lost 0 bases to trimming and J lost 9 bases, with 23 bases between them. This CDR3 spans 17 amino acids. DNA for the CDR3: TGCGCCAGCAGCTTGGAAGGCGGGGGCATTTTCACAGGCACGCAGTATTTT. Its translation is CASSLEGGGIFTGTQYF.

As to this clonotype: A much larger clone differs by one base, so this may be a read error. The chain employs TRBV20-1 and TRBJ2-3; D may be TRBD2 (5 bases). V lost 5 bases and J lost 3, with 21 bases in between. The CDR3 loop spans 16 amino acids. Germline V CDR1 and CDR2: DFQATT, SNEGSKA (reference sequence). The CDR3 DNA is TGCAGTGCTTATCCTAAGACTGACTCGGGGACAGATACGCAGTATTTT. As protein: CSAYPKTDSGTDTQYF.

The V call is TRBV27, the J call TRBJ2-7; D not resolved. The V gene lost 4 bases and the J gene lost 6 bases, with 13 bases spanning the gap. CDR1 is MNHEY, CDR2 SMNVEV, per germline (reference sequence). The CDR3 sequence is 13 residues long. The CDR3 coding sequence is TGTGCCAGCAGTTCGATAGAATTGCGCGAGCAGTACTTC. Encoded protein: CASSSIELREQYF.